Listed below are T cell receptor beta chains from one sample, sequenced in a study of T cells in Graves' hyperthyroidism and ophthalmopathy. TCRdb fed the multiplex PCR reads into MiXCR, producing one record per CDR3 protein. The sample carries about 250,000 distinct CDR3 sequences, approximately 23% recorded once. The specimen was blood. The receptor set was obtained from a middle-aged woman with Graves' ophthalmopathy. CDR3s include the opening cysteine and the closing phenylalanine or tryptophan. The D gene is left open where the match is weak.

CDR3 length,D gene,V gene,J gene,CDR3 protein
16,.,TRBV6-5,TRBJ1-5,CASSTGGGGFNQPQHF
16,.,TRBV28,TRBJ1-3,CASSLYLQSSGNTIYF
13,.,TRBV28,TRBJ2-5,CASSLYPEGTQYF
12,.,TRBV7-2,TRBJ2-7,CASSHGSYEQYF
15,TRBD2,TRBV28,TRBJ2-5,CASSSGAGEKETQYF
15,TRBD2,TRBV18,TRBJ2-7,CASSPGLAEFYEQYF
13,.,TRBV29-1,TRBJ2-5,CSVGTKAGQTQYF
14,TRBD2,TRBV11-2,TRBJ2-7,CASTGRRGGHEQYF
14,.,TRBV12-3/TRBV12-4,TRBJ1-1,CASSLALPGRSAFF
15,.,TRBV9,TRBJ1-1,CASSVYPAMNTEAFF
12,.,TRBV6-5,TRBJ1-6,CAGSWVNSPLHF
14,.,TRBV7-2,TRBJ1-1,CASSLQAISTEAFF
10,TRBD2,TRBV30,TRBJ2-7,CAWSRTRLYF
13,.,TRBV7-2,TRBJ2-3,CASSSRGTDTQYF
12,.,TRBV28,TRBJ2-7,CASKQPYLEQYF
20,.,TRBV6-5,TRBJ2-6,CASSYWSSGRSPSGANVLTF
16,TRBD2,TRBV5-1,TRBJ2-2,CASSLSGDGSTGELFF
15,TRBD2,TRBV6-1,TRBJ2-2,CASSASGSDTGELFF
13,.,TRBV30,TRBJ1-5,CAWSNTGGGPQHF
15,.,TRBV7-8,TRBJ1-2,CASSLGGKKSYGYTF
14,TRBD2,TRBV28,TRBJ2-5,CASSLSSGGETQYF
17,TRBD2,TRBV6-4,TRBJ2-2,CASRGLAGLSNTGELFF
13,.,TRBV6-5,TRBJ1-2,CASGSRSNYGYTF
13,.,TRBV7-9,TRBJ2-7,CASSPRGTYEQYF
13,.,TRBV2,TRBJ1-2,CASSEATEDGYTF
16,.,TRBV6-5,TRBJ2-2,CASSPGRPTNTGELFF
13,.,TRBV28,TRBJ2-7,CASTASEGAEQYF
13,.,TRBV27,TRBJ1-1,CASSGGGYTEAFF
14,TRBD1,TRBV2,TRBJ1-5,CASSGQGSNQPQHF
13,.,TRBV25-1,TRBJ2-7,CASTRSDVDEQYF
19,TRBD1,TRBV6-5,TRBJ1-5,CASSMRTGSSRGFNQPQHF
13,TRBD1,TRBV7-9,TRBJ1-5,CASSSQGAQPQHF
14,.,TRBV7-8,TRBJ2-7,CASTKQKGAYEQYF
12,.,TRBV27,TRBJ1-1,CARPRAGTEAFF
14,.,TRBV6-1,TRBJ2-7,CASRRDITSYEQYF
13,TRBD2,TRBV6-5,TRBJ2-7,CASKISGGVVQYF
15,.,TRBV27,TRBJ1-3,CASSPGQSAGNTIYF
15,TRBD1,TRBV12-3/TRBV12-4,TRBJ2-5,CASSLWGTVQETQYF
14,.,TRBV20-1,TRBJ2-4,CSATGGGAKNIQYF